Listed here are 15 T cell receptor beta chains from one sample, sequenced in a study of shared clonotypes between healthy human individuals. Assay used: immunoSEQ multiplex PCR; TCRdb lists only in-frame clones, some missing. The profile shows a few hundred thousand clones, 95% of them singletons. The naive CD8 fraction comprised CD45RO-negative cells positively selected for CCR7 and excluded terminally differentiated effector memory CD45RA+ cells. The specimen was naive CD8+ T cells sorted from blood. These receptor sequences come from a woman aged 25 to 39 in good health.

The chain is built from TRBV4-1 and TRBJ2-3, with a weak D call TRBD2 (6 bases). CDR1 and CDR2 (germline): MGHRA, YSYEKL. This CDR3 has 15 residues. Trimming shortened V by 2 bases and J by 4 bases, and 13 bases separated the two germline ends. The CDR3 DNA follows: TGCGCCAGCAGCCAAACTAGCCTGGGCGCAGATACGCAGTATTTT. Residues: CASSQTSLGADTQYF.

The rearrangement links TRBV28 to TRBJ1-5, with unresolved D. The length of the CDR3 is 13 residues. Germline V gene data show CDR1 as MDHEN and CDR2 as SYDVKM. V was shortened by 3 bases and J by 9 bases, with 12 bases between the two germline ends. In nucleotides, the CDR3 is TGTGCCAGCAGTTTCGCTGCTTTTTGGCCCCAGCATTTT. It is translated as CASSFAAFWPQHF.

A note on this clone: Additional DNA sequences in this sample encode the identical CDR3. This chain links TRBV28 with TRBJ1-1; 7 positions agree with TRBD1. Unmatched junction bases numbered 1, after V lost 1 base and J lost 2 bases. CDR1 and CDR2 from the germline V gene are MDHEN and SYDVKM. The CDR3 spans 14 residues. In DNA, the CDR3 is TGTGCCAGCAGTTTATCAGGGGGAAACACTGAAGCTTTCTTT. Amino acid sequence: CASSLSGGNTEAFF.

This chain connects TRBV2 to TRBJ2-2; TRBD1 might be the D (6 bases). Germline V gene lookup returns CDR1 SNHLY and CDR2 FYNNEI. The V end was cut by 10 bases, the J end by 1 base, with 16 bases between. This CDR3 spans 15 amino acids. This CDR3 reads CATCPGTMNTGELFF. The CDR3 coding sequence is TGTGCCACTTGCCCCGGGACAATGAACACCGGGGAGCTGTTTTTT.

The chain links TRBV19 to TRBJ2-1, with 7 bases aligning to TRBD1. Looked up from germline, CDR1 is LNHDA and CDR2 is SQIVND (reference sequence). CDR3 length: 14 residues. V lost 4 bases to trimming and J lost 9 bases; unmatched junction nucleotides: 9. The CDR3 sequence is CASSKGDRAGEQFF. In nucleotides, the CDR3 is TGTGCCAGTAGTAAGGGAGACAGGGCCGGTGAGCAGTTCTTC.

A remark on this clone: One junction end does not reproduce the germline sequence, and a read error may be involved. The same CDR3 arises from other DNA sequences in this sample as well. The V call is TRBV30, the J call TRBJ1-1; tentatively, D is TRBD1 (6 bases). The CDR3 runs 18 residues. Germline-derived CDR1 and CDR2 are GTSNPN and SVGIG (reference sequence). The CDR3 spells CAWSGTLTGNRWNTEAFF. As DNA, the CDR3 is TGTGCCTGGAGTGGAACTTTAACAGGGAATCGGTGGAACACTGAAGCTTTTTTT.

The chain carries TRBV10-3 and TRBJ2-1, with 12 nucleotides matching TRBD2. The CDR3 loop spans 12 amino acids. Germline V CDR1 and CDR2: ENHRY, SYGVKD. The ends lost 5 bases at V and 10 bases at J; junction bases unmatched: 0. The CDR3 nucleotides read TGTGCCATCAGTCTAGCGGGGGGGGAGCAGTTCTTC. This encodes CAISLAGGEQFF.

The chain carries TRBV7-2 and TRBJ2-3; the D is unclear. Germline V lookup: CDR1 SGHTA, CDR2 FQGNSA. The CDR3 covers 14 residues. V lost 5 bases and J lost 2, with 11 bases in between. The CDR3 sequence is CASSQGPYTDTQYF. In DNA, the CDR3 is TGTGCCAGCAGCCAAGGACCGTACACAGATACGCAGTATTTT.

In DNA form, the CDR3 reads TGTGCCAGCAGCTTAGCTGGGGGAGCCACTGAAGCTTTCTTT. This translates into CASSLAGGATEAFF. The rearrangement uses TRBV11-1 and TRBJ1-1; D might be TRBD1 (5 bases). Trimming cost V 0 bases and J 4 bases, with 9 bases left between them. The CDR3 is made up of 14 amino acids. Germline CDR1 SGHAT, CDR2 FQDESV (reference sequence).

The rearrangement joins TRBV10-3 to TRBJ2-7; TRBD1 agrees at 12 bases. From germline, CDR1 is ENHRY and CDR2 SYGVKD. Trimming cost V 6 bases and J 6 bases; bases outside gene matches: 6. CDR3 size: 14 residues. CDR3 loop: CAIRYGTGGREQYF. The CDR3, as DNA: TGTGCCATCAGATACGGGACAGGGGGCCGCGAGCAGTACTTC.

V is TRBV5-6 and J is TRBJ1-5, with D maybe TRBD1 (6 bases). This CDR3 is built from 13 residues. V was pared by 1 base and J by 7 bases, with 9 bases between. Germline lookup yields CDR1 SGHDT and CDR2 YYEEEE. The CDR3, as DNA: TGTGCCAGCAGCTTGACAGGGAACCAGCCCCAGCATTTT. It is translated as CASSLTGNQPQHF.

The genes are TRBV6-5 and TRBJ2-7; TRBD2 is a possible D gene (7 bases). V lost 6 bases and J 5 bases, leaving 20 bases between the germline ends. This CDR3 has 15 amino acids. From germline, CDR1 is MNHEY and CDR2 SVGAGI. CDR3 nucleotides: TGTGCCAGCAGCTTGGAGGGGGGAGGGCCTAACGAGCAGTACTTC. It specifies CASSLEGGGPNEQYF.

V and J are TRBV13 and TRBJ2-7; D is perhaps TRBD1 or TRBD2 (6 bases each). This CDR3 region has 13 residues. In germline, CDR1 is PRHDT, CDR2 FYEKMQ (reference sequence). V lost 5 bases and J lost 2, with 10 bases in between. The CDR3 reads CASSPRGPYEQYF. The CDR3 DNA follows: TGTGCCAGCAGCCCACGGGGGCCCTACGAGCAGTACTTC.

The gene calls are TRBV5-5 and TRBJ2-7, with D unclear. The CDR3 is 15 residues long. The V end was cut by 0 bases, the J end by 1 base, with 11 bases between. Germline V lookup: CDR1 SGHKS, CDR2 YYEKEE (reference sequence). The CDR3 coding sequence is TGTGCCAGCAGCTTGGGGCTTTCACTATCCTACGAGCAGTACTTC. Its translation is CASSLGLSLSYEQYF.

V and J are TRBV28 and TRBJ1-1; possible D gene TRBD1, 5 bases. CDR3 length equals 15 residues. From germline, CDR1 is MDHEN and CDR2 SYDVKM. Trimming took 5 bases from V and 2 from J, leaving 15 bases between them. CDR3 DNA sequence: TGTGCCAGCAGTACCCTGCGGGGGACTAACACTGAAGCTTTCTTT. Translated, it gives CASSTLRGTNTEAFF.